One TCR beta chain is described in this entry. Trimming at V came to 1 base and at J to 3 bases, leaving 2 bases not matched to a gene. Germline lookup yields CDR1 LGHNA and CDR2 YSLEER. The CDR3 contains 15 residues. The protocol was immunoSEQ multiplex PCR, while the TCRdb copy is restricted to in-frame clones and leaves out a portion. The sample has about 75,000 clones; 80% to 90% are singletons. The record originates from a study of blood T cell repertoires in COVID-19. Study summary: PBMCs, B-cell-depleted T cells, or T cells were the source of the cDNA or gDNA that made up the material.

Sequencing used peripheral blood. This sequence originates from a human donor in a cohort sampled during active COVID-19. This sequence joins TRBV4-3 and TRBJ1-1, with 10 positions matching TRBD1. The CDR3 DNA follows: TGCGCCAGCAGCCAAGGGACAGGGGGGCACACTGAAGCTTTCTTT. Protein: CASSQGTGGHTEAFF.